The present T cell receptor beta chain was sequenced within a study of lymphopenia after photon versus proton radiotherapy. Sequencing was performed with immunoSEQ multiplex PCR; in TCRdb, only in-frame clones are kept and a portion is missing. The sample has 150,000 or so clones; 75% to 90% are singletons. V was pared by 5 bases and J by 4 bases, with 2 bases of the junction left unmatched. This CDR3 contains 13 residues. Germline V gives CDR1 SSHAT, CDR2 FNYEAQ (reference sequence). The input for sequencing was peripheral blood, taken from a patient treated with photon-based radiotherapy. The clonotype originates from a man over 45 with gastric cancer. The chain joins TRBV7-7 to TRBJ1-3, with 7 bases lining up with TRBD1. CDR3 bases: TGTGCCAGCAGCCCGGGACAGGGAAACACCATATATTTT. It translates to CASSPGQGNTIYF.